The sequence of this T cell receptor beta chain was determined in a study of Graves' ophthalmopathy and Graves' hyperthyroidism. The overall study: Peripheral blood collection took place at initial diagnosis, before any treatment. Study results and caveats: Detected in blood as well were most expanded thyroid clonotypes with frequency above 0.001.

Moderate-to-severe activity, CAS at least 3, NOSPECS at least 4 and duration under 3 months characterized donors with ophthalmopathy. Approximately 10 ml of fresh blood yielded the PBMCs by density gradient. Amplification of TCR beta CDR3 regions used RNA transcripts. The library came from an HTBI-primed first-round RT-PCR and a second-round multiplex PCR. Via MiXCR, TCRdb re-called the multiplex PCR reads, giving one row per CDR3 protein. The sample shows roughly 160,000 distinct CDR3 sequences, approximately 38% of them seen only once. This clonotype was counted many times. Its antigen is as yet unknown. Source material: peripheral blood. The TCR was taken from a woman in her 40s with Graves' ophthalmopathy.

DNA of the CDR3: TGCAGCGTTCAACCCGGACAGGGTTCCTACGAGCAGTACTTC. Encoded protein: CSVQPGQGSYEQYF. This chain connects TRBV29-1 to TRBJ2-7; 8 bases match TRBD1. The germline V gene encodes CDR1 SQVTM and CDR2 ANQGSEA. The CDR3 extends over 14 amino acids. The V gene end was trimmed by 5 bases and the J gene end by 1 base; junction bases not matched to a gene: 7.